This passage covers 22 T cell receptor beta chains from one sample sequenced in a study of T-cell reconstitution after alpha-beta-depleted transplantation in children. Preparation of the TCRbeta library used unique molecular identifiers. TCRdb itself ran the PCR reads through MiXCR, one entry per CDR3 protein. The sample holds more than 120,000 distinct CDR3 sequences, 8.8% seen once. The specimen was PBMCs, mostly from graft donor cells, collected 180 days after TCRalphabeta/CD19-depleted stem cell transplant. The receptors derive from a female patient aged 2-10 years who had a stem cell transplant for congenital amegakaryocytic thrombocytopenia, so the T cells may come from the graft donor.

In its sample, this clonotype was seen many times. The chain recombines TRBV6-6 with TRBJ1-6; D gene unclear. The CDR3 consists of 13 residues. CDR1 MNHNY and CDR2 SVGAGI come from the germline V gene (reference sequence). The V end lost 8 bases, the J end lost 7 bases, and 12 bases lay between the germline ends. CDR3 in DNA: TGTGCCAGCGAGTCTACAGAGAATTCACCCCTCCACTTT. This translates into CASESTENSPLHF.

On this clonotype: A read error may account for a junction end that differs from germline. The J gene is TRBJ2-7, the V gene TRBV5-8; unclear D gene. CDR1 and CDR2 (germline): SGHTS, YDEGEE. CDR3 length: 14 residues. The CDR3 bases are TGTGCCAGCAGCCCGGAGCTCTTCTCCGACGAGCAGTACTTC. Amino acid sequence: CASSPELFSDEQYF.

There are many counts of this clonotype. The rearrangement joins TRBV12-3 or TRBV12-4 to TRBJ1-1; D is unresolved. The CDR3 contains 14 residues. V lost 5 bases and J lost 6, with 16 bases in between. The CDR3 DNA sequence: TGTGCCAGCAGTCCCACCGGGAGGCGGGCTGAAGCTTTCTTT. Translation gives CASSPTGRRAEAFF.

This clonotype came up many times. The V gene is TRBV6-1, the J gene TRBJ2-1; D not resolved. The CDR3 sequence is 14 residues long. Per the germline V gene, CDR1 is MNHNS and CDR2 is SASEGT. Trimming stripped 6 bases from V and 4 bases from J, with 13 bases between. The CDR3 DNA reads as TGTGCCAGCAGAGCGCCAACTGGATACAATGAGCAGTTCTTC. Translating it yields CASRAPTGYNEQFF.

The chain combines TRBV6-1 with TRBJ1-5; 9 bases agree with TRBD1. J lost 4 bases, V lost 7 bases, and 5 bases had no gene match. The CDR3 totals 14 residues. CDR1 and CDR2 from the germline V gene are MNHNS and SASEGT. CDR3 loop: CASKETGGNQPQHF. CDR3 in DNA: TGTGCCAGCAAGGAGACAGGGGGTAATCAGCCCCAGCATTTT.

This clonotype was recorded many times. This chain joins TRBV12-3 or TRBV12-4 and TRBJ1-5, with a weak D call TRBD1 (5 bases). Deletions cut 0 bases from V and 4 bases from J, with 13 bases between. There are 16 residues in the CDR3. This CDR3 reads CASSLAQGLQNQPQHF. The CDR3 bases are TGTGCCAGCAGTTTAGCGCAGGGACTGCAAAATCAGCCCCAGCATTTT.

This clonotype was detected many times. The chain employs TRBV28 and TRBJ2-5, with TRBD1 matching 7 bases. V lost 10 bases to trimming and J lost 4 bases; unmatched junction nucleotides: 9. The CDR3 sequence is 13 residues long. The germline V gene has CDR1 MDHEN and CDR2 SYDVKM. The CDR3 region has the DNA TGTGCCACCTTAGACAGGGTGGCAGAGACCCAGTACTTC. Translating it yields CATLDRVAETQYF.

This clonotype was observed once. A much larger clone is a single base away; this may be a read error. The chain has TRBV28 and TRBJ1-1, with D possibly being TRBD1 (6 bases). Trimming took off 4 bases at V and 9 bases at J, with 18 bases between the two ends. This CDR3 is built from 14 residues. Germline V gene lookup returns CDR1 MDHEN and CDR2 SYDVKM. CDR3 in DNA: TGTGCCAGCAGTTCACGCCAAGGGGGGGACAAAGCTTTCTTT. This encodes CASSSRQGGDKAFF.

Many counts were recorded for this clonotype. This chain uses TRBV28 with TRBJ2-1, with unresolved D. CDR3 length: 12 amino acids. Trimming took off 3 bases at V and 8 bases at J, with 8 bases between the two ends. Per the germline V gene, CDR1 is MDHEN and CDR2 is SYDVKM. The CDR3 spells CASSLTVYEQFF. DNA of the CDR3: TGTGCCAGCAGTTTGACCGTCTATGAGCAGTTCTTC.

This clonotype has at least ten counts. This chain links TRBV6-2 or TRBV6-3 with TRBJ2-7, with D uncertain. This CDR3 contains 13 residues. Germline CDR1 MNHEY, CDR2 SVGEGT. Trimming removed 5 bases from V and 4 bases from J, with 12 bases in between. The DNA for the CDR3 is TGTGCCAGCAGTACGTATACAAGATACGAGCAGTACTTC. This encodes CASSTYTRYEQYF.

With respect to this clonotype: A much larger clone lies one base from this, so it may be a read error. The chain joins TRBV28 to TRBJ2-7, with D possibly matching TRBD1 (6 bases). Per germline, CDR1 MDHEN and CDR2 SYDVKM. Between the trimmed V and J ends, which lost 11 bases and 5 bases, there was a span of 19 bases. The CDR3 extends over 13 amino acids. In DNA, the CDR3 is TGTGCCTCTAAACTAGGGGGTGTGGACGAGCAGTACTTC. Translated: CASKLGGVDEQYF.

The genes are TRBV4-1 and TRBJ2-2; 10 nucleotides align to TRBD2. The germline V gene has CDR1 MGHRA and CDR2 YSYEKL. V trimming: 6 bases; J trimming: 4 bases; junction bases outside the gene matches: 5. This CDR3 is built from 15 residues. This CDR3 reads CASRASGGGTGELFF. Here the CDR3 DNA reads TGCGCCAGCAGAGCCAGCGGGGGGGGCACCGGGGAGCTGTTTTTT.

This clonotype was observed a handful of times. The V gene is TRBV7-6, the J gene TRBJ1-2; D possibly corresponds to TRBD1 (5 bases). The CDR3 runs to 18 residues. The germline gives CDR1 SGHVS, CDR2 FNYEAQ. The germline V and J ends were trimmed by 0 bases and 1 base, with 18 bases remaining between them. The CDR3 DNA reads TGTGCCAGCAGCTTAGCTCGCCCAGACAGCCTACTTAACTATGGCTACACCTTC. This translates into CASSLARPDSLLNYGYTF.

Ten or more counts support this clonotype. The chain carries TRBV28 and TRBJ2-7; tentative D call: TRBD2 (6 bases). Trimming pared 5 bases from V and 3 bases from J, leaving 11 bases between. The CDR3 is made up of 13 amino acids. Germline assignment: CDR1 MDHEN and CDR2 SYDVKM. The CDR3, as DNA: TGTGCCAGCAGTCCGGTGACTAGCTACGAGCAGTACTTC. Translated, it gives CASSPVTSYEQYF.

This clonotype was counted at least ten times. The chain links TRBV12-3 or TRBV12-4 to TRBJ2-7; D may be TRBD2 (6 bases). V lost 6 bases, J lost 2 bases, and 11 bases lay in between. The CDR3 is 13 amino acids. Written as DNA, the CDR3 is TGTGCCAGCAGCCCGTCTAGCGCCTACGAGCAGTACTTC. Translation gives CASSPSSAYEQYF.

This clonotype was picked up many times. The chain joins TRBV6-2 or TRBV6-3 to TRBJ1-1, with D perhaps TRBD1 (6 bases). The CDR3 is made up of 17 amino acids. V was clipped by 2 bases and J by 1 base, with 17 bases between them. The germline gives CDR1 MNHEY, CDR2 SVGEGT. CDR3 amino acids: CASSYATGYLRNTEAFF. The CDR3 DNA sequence: TGTGCCAGCAGTTACGCCACAGGGTACCTACGGAACACTGAAGCTTTCTTT.

The V and J genes are TRBV4-2 and TRBJ2-7; 10 nucleotides align to TRBD1. The germline gives CDR1 LGHNA, CDR2 YNFKEQ. This CDR3 has 16 amino acids. The V segment lost 5 bases and the J segment 4 bases; nucleotides outside the gene matches: 11. The CDR3 region has the DNA TGTGCCAGCAGCTCGAGGGCGCGACAGGGGGCTTACGAGCAGTACTTC. Translated, it gives CASSSRARQGAYEQYF.

This chain links TRBV7-9 with TRBJ2-1, with TRBD1 identical over 10 bases. The germline gives CDR1 SEHNR, CDR2 FQNEAQ (reference sequence). V lost 1 base, J lost 12 bases, and 12 bases stayed unmatched. This CDR3 has 16 amino acids. CDR3 in DNA: TGTGCCAGCAGCTTAGGGACAGGGGGACGGCCACTTGGGCAGTTCTTC. Translation gives CASSLGTGGRPLGQFF.

The chain has TRBV5-6 and TRBJ1-1; the D gene is possibly TRBD1 (5 bases). Trimming pared 4 bases from V and 3 bases from J, leaving 16 bases between. Germline V gene data show CDR1 as SGHDT and CDR2 as YYEEEE. This CDR3 comprises 15 residues. The CDR3 reads CASSPYRGVDTEAFF. In nucleotides, the CDR3 is TGTGCCAGCAGCCCCTACCGGGGGGTGGACACTGAAGCTTTCTTT.

This clonotype has ten or more counts. The rearrangement joins TRBV29-1 to TRBJ2-5; D uncertain. Looked up from germline, CDR1 is SQVTM and CDR2 is ANQGSEA. V gave up 3 bases and J gave up 5 bases, with 13 bases separating them. This CDR3 comprises 13 residues. The CDR3, as DNA: TGCAGCGTTGAGGGCTCTTCTGGGGAGACCCAGTACTTC. Protein sequence: CSVEGSSGETQYF.

This clonotype was observed many times. V usage is TRBV28 and J usage is TRBJ2-7; possibly TRBD2 for D (5 bases). V lost 7 bases, J lost 3 bases, and 19 bases lay in between. Per germline, CDR1 MDHEN and CDR2 SYDVKM. The CDR3 covers 15 residues. CDR3: CASTYRPPRDYEQYF. The CDR3 region has the DNA TGTGCCAGCACCTACCGCCCCCCCCGGGACTACGAGCAGTACTTC.

The sample holds many counts of this clonotype. This chain connects TRBV4-2 to TRBJ2-3, with 7 bases aligning to TRBD2. With 0 bases clipped from V and 4 bases from J, the junction kept 13 bases outside the gene matches. In germline, CDR1 is LGHNA, CDR2 YNFKEQ. The length of the CDR3 is 18 residues. The CDR3 loop is CASSQDGRGSGLSDTQYF. The CDR3 DNA sequence: TGTGCCAGCAGCCAAGATGGAAGGGGTAGCGGGCTATCAGATACGCAGTATTTT.